This T cell receptor (beta chain) was recorded in a study of regulatory T cells in long-lasting Graves disease. Germline loops: CDR1 SEHNR, CDR2 FQNEAQ (reference sequence). CDR3 length: 15 residues. Trimming pared 1 base from V and 4 bases from J, leaving 12 bases between. Documented time point: newly diagnosed GD, antithyroid drugs for less than 3 months. After RNA was extracted from PBMCs, the TCR library was made from it. This clonotype was seen a few times. CDR3-region Arm-PCR and iRepertoire HTBI primers produced the TCR beta libraries. TCRdb ran MiXCR on the multiplex PCR reads and lists one entry per CDR3 protein. The sample holds 400,000 to 450,000 distinct CDR3 sequences, about a sixth seen once. The sample was also linked to a second study, of T cells in Graves' hyperthyroidism and ophthalmopathy.

The sequenced sample was peripheral blood mononuclear cells (PBMCs), obtained at new diagnosis, from a patient treated with antithyroid drugs. The receptor was derived from a woman between 25 and 40 years old with Graves disease. V is TRBV7-9 and J is TRBJ2-3, with D tentatively TRBD1 (5 bases). CDR3 DNA: TGTGCCAGCAGCTTAGACCTGGGGCCCGCAGATACGCAGTATTTT. It encodes CASSLDLGPADTQYF.